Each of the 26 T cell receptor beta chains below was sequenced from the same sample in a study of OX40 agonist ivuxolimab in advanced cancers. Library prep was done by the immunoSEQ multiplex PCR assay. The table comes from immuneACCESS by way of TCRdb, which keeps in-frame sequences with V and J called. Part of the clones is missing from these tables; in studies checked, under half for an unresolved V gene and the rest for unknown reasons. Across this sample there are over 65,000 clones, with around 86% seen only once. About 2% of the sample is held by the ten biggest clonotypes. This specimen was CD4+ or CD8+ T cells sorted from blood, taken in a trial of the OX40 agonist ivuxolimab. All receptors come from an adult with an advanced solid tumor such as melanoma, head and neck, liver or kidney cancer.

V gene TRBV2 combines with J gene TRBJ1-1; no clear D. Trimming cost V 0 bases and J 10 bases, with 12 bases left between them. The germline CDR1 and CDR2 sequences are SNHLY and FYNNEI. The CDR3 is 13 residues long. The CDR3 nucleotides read TGTGCCAGCAGTGAAGCTGCGTGGAACCGAGCTTTCTTT. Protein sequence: CASSEAAWNRAFF.

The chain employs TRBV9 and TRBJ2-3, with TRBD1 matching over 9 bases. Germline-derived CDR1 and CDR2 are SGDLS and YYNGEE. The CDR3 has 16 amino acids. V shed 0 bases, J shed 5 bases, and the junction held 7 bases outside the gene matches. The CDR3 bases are TGTGCCAGCAGCGTAGGGGCGAGACAGGGGGGAGATACGCAGTATTTT. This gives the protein CASSVGARQGGDTQYF.

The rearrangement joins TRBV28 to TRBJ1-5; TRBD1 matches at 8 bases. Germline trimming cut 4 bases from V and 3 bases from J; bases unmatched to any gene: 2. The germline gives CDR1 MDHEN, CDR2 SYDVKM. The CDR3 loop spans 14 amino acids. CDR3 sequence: CASSSGGPNQPQHF. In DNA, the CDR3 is TGTGCCAGCAGTTCAGGGGGCCCCAATCAGCCCCAGCATTTT.

The CDR3 loop reads CASSVDNNQPQHF. The CDR3 bases are TGTGCCAGCAGTGTTGACAACAATCAGCCCCAGCATTTT. This chain joins TRBV2 and TRBJ1-5; the D is unclear. Germline-derived CDR1 and CDR2 are SNHLY and FYNNEI. This CDR3 region has 13 residues. V was trimmed by 4 bases and J by 3 bases, leaving 7 bases between them. The whole variable domain, remainder taken from reference TRBV2 and TRBJ1-5, is EPEVTQTPSHQVTQMGQEVILRCVPISNHLYFYWYRQILGQKVEFLVSFYNNEISEKSEIFDDQFSVERPDGSNFTLKIRSTKLEDSAMYFCASSVDNNQPQHFGDGTRLSIL.

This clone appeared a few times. CDR3 nucleotides: TGTGCCAGCAGCTTAAACGTCGGCACTGAAGCTTTCTTT. Its translation: CASSLNVGTEAFF. This sequence joins TRBV7-3 and TRBJ1-1; D not resolved. The CDR3 is made up of 13 amino acids. Germline loops: CDR1 SGHTA, CDR2 FQGTGA. V was cut by 1 base and J by 4 bases, with 7 bases left in between. Looking up the rest from reference TRBV7-3 and TRBJ1-1 gives the full variable domain: GAGVSQTPSNKVTEKGKYVELRCDPISGHTALYWYRQSLGQGPEFLIYFQGTGAADDSGLPNDRFFAVRPEGSVSTLKIQRTERGDSAVYLCASSLNVGTEAFFGQGTRLTVV.

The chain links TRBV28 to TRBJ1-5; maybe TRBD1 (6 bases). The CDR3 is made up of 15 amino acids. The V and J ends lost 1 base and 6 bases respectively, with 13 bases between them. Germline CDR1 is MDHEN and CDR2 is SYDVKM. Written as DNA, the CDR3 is TGTGCCAGCAGTTTATTGGGGGGGGCGGGTCAGCCCCAGCATTTT. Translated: CASSLLGGAGQPQHF.

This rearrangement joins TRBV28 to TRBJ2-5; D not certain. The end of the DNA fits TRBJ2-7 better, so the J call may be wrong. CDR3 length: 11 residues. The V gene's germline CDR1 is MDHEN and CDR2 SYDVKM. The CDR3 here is CASYTPYEQYF. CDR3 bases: TGTGCCAGTTATACCCCTTACGAGCAGTACTTC.

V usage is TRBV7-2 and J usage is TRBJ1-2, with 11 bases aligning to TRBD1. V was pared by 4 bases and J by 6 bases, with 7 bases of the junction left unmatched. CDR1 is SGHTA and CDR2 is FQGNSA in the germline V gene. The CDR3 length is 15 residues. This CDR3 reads CASSSRTGGANGYTF. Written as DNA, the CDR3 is TGTGCCAGCAGCTCACGGACAGGGGGCGCAAATGGCTACACCTTC.

The CDR3 region is CASINDPPSSYEQYF. In nucleotides, the CDR3 is TGCGCCAGCATTAACGATCCACCGAGCTCCTACGAGCAGTACTTC. The chain employs TRBV4-1 and TRBJ2-7; D gene ambiguous. Germline lookup yields CDR1 MGHRA and CDR2 YSYEKL. The CDR3 sequence is 15 residues long. Trimming took off 7 bases at V and 0 bases at J, with 16 bases between the two ends.

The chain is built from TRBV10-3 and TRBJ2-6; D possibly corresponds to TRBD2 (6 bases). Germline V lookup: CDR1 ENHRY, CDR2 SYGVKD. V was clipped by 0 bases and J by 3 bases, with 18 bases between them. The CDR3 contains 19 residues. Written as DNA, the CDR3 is TGTGCCATCAGTGAGTCCCCAGCGGGCCGCATGTTTGGGGCCAACGTCCTGACTTTC. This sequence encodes CAISESPAGRMFGANVLTF.

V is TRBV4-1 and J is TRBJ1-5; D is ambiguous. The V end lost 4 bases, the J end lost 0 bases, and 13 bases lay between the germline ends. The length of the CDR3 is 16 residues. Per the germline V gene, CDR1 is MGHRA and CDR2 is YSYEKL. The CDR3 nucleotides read TGCGCCAGCAGCCCTCAAGCTGGGGATAGCAATCAGCCCCAGCATTTT. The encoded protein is CASSPQAGDSNQPQHF.

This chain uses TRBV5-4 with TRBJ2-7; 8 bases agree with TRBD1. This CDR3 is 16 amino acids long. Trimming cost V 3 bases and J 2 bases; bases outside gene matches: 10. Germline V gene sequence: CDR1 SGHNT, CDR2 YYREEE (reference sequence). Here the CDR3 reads CASSSPTGTGAYEQYF. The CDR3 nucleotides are TGTGCCAGCAGCTCACCCACCGGGACAGGAGCCTACGAGCAGTACTTC. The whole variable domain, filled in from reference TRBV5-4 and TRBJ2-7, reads ETGVTQSPTHLIKTRGQQVTLRCSSQSGHNTVSWYQQALGQGPQFIFQYYREEENGRGNFPPRFSGLQFPNYSSELNVNALELDDSALYLCASSSPTGTGAYEQYFGPGTRLTVT.

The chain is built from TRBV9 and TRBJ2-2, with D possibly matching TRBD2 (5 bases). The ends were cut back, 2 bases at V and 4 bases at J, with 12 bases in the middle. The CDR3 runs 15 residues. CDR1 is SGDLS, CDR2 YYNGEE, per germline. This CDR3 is CASSVDFQITGELFF. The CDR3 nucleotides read TGTGCCAGCAGCGTGGACTTTCAAATCACCGGGGAGCTGTTTTTT.

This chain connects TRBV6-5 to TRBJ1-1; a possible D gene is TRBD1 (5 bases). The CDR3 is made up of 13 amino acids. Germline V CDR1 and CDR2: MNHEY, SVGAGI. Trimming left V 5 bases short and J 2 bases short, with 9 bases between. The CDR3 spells CASSVDSNTEAFF. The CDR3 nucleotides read TGTGCCAGCAGTGTAGACAGTAACACTGAAGCTTTCTTT.

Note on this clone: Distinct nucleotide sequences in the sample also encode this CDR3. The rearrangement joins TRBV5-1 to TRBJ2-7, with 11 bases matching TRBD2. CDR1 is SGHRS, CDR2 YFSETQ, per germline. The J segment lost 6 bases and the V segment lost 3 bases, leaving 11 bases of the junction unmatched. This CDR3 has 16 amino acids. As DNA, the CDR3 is TGCGCCAGCAGCTCTAGCGTAGCGGGGGGGCTATCCGAGCAGTACTTC. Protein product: CASSSSVAGGLSEQYF. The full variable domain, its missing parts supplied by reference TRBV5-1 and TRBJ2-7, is KAGVTQTPRYLIKTRGQQVTLSCSPISGHRSVSWYQQTPGQGLQFLFEYFSETQRNKGNFPGRFSGRQFSNSRSEMNVSTLELGDSALYLCASSSSVAGGLSEQYFGPGTRLTVT.

This chain's CDR3 is CASSPGTGNSYEQYF. The CDR3 DNA sequence: TGTGCCAGCAGCCCCGGGACAGGGAATAGCTACGAGCAGTACTTC. V and J are TRBV27 and TRBJ2-7; 9 positions agree with TRBD1. The trim removed 6 bases at V and 3 bases at J, leaving 9 bases unmatched. The CDR3 contains 15 residues. From germline, CDR1 is MNHEY and CDR2 SMNVEV (reference sequence).

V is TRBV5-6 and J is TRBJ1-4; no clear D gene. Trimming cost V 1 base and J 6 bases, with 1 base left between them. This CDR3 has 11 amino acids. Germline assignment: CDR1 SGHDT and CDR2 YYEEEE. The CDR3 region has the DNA TGTGCCAGCAGCTTGTATGAAAAACTGTTTTTT. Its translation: CASSLYEKLFF. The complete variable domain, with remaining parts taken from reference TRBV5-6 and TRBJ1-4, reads DAGVTQSPTHLIKTRGQQVTLRCSPKSGHDTVSWYQQALGQGPQFIFQYYEEEERQRGNFPDRFSGHQFPNYSSELNVNALLLGDSALYLCASSLYEKLFFGSGTQLSVL.

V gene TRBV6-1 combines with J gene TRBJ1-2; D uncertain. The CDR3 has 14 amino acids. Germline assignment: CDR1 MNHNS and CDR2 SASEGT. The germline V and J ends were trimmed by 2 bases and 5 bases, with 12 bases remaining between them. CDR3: CASSEPGMGYGYTF. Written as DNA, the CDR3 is TGTGCCAGCAGTGAACCGGGAATGGGGTATGGCTACACCTTC.

CDR3 DNA sequence: TGTGCCAGCAGCTTAGAAGAAAATTCACCCCTCCACTTT. Residues: CASSLEENSPLHF. The genes are TRBV7-9 and TRBJ1-6, with no clear D. The CDR3 has 13 residues. V lost 1 base and J lost 7, with 5 bases in between. CDR1 SEHNR and CDR2 FQNEAQ come from the germline V gene (reference sequence).

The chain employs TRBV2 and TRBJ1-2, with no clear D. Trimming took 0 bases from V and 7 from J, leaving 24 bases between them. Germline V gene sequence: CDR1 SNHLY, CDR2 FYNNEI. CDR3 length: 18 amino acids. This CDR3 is CASSEALQVFNYRGGYTF. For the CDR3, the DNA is TGTGCCAGCAGTGAAGCGCTTCAGGTTTTTAACTATCGAGGTGGCTACACCTTC.

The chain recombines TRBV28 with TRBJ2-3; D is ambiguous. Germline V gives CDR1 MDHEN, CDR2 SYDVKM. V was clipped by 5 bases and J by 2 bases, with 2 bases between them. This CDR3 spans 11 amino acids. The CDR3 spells CASSDTDTQYF. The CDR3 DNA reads TGTGCCAGCAGTGACACAGATACGCAGTATTTT.

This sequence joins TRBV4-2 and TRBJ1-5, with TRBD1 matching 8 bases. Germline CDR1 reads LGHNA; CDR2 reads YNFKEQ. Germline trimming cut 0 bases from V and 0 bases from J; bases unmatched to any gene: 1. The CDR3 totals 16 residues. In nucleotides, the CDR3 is TGTGCCAGCAGCCAAGAGGACAGGGCTAGCAATCAGCCCCAGCATTTT. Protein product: CASSQEDRASNQPQHF.

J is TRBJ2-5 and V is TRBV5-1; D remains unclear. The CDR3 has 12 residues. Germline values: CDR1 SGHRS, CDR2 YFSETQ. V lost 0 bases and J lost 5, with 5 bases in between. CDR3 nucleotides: TGCGCCAGCAGCTTGGCCGGGGAGACCCAGTACTTC. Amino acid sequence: CASSLAGETQYF. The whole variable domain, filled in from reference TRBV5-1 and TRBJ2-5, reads KAGVTQTPRYLIKTRGQQVTLSCSPISGHRSVSWYQQTPGQGLQFLFEYFSETQRNKGNFPGRFSGRQFSNSRSEMNVSTLELGDSALYLCASSLAGETQYFGPGTRLLVL.

DNA for the CDR3: TGTGCCAGCAGCTTTACTAGCGGGGGTGTCGGGGAGCTGTTTTTT. Translating it yields CASSFTSGGVGELFF. The chain combines TRBV5-4 with TRBJ2-2; 11 positions agree with TRBD2. The trim removed 2 bases at V and 7 bases at J, leaving 4 bases unmatched. Germline CDR1 reads SGHNT; CDR2 reads YYREEE (reference sequence). CDR3 length equals 15 residues.

The CDR3 is CASSPQGPQYGYTF. Written as DNA, the CDR3 is TGCGCCAGCAGCCCCCAGGGGCCCCAATATGGCTACACCTTC. The rearrangement uses TRBV5-1 and TRBJ1-2, with a tentative D call TRBD1 (6 bases). Trimming took 4 bases from V and 5 from J, leaving 15 bases between them. Germline CDR1 reads SGHRS; CDR2 reads YFSETQ. This CDR3 contains 14 residues.

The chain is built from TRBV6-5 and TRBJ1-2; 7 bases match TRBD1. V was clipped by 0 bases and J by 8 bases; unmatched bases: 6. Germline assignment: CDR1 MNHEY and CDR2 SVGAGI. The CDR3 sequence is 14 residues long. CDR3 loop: CASSYSSTGSGYTF. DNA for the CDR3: TGTGCCAGCAGTTACTCCTCGACAGGGTCCGGCTACACCTTC.